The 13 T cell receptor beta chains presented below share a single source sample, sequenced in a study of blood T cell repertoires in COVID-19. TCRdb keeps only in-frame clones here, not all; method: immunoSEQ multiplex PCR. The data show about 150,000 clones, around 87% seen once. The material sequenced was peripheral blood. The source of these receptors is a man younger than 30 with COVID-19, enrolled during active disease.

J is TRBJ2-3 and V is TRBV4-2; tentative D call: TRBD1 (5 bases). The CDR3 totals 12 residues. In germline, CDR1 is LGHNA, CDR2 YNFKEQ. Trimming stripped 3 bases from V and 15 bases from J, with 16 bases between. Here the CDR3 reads CASSQTDLTQYF. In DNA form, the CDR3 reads TGTGCCAGCAGCCAGACAGATTTAACCCAATATTTT.

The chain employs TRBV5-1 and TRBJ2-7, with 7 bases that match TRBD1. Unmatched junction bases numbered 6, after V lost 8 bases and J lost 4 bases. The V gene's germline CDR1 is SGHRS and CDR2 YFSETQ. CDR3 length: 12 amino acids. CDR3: CASPGQTYEQYF. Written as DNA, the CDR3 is TGCGCCAGTCCGGGACAGACGTACGAGCAGTACTTC. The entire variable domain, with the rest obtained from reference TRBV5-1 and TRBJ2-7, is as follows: KAGVTQTPRYLIKTRGQQVTLSCSPISGHRSVSWYQQTPGQGLQFLFEYFSETQRNKGNFPGRFSGRQFSNSRSEMNVSTLELGDSALYLCASPGQTYEQYFGPGTRLTVT.

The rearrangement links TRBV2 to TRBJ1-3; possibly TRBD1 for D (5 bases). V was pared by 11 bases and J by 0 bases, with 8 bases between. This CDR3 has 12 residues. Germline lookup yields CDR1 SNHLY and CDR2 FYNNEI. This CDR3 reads CASQGSGNTIYF. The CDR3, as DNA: TGTGCCTCGCAGGGCTCTGGAAACACCATATATTTT. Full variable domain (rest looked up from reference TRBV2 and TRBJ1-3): EPEVTQTPSHQVTQMGQEVILRCVPISNHLYFYWYRQILGQKVEFLVSFYNNEISEKSEIFDDQFSVERPDGSNFTLKIRSTKLEDSAMYFCASQGSGNTIYFGEGSWLTVV.

The DNA for the CDR3 is TGTGCCAGCAGCTTAGTTCGAGCTACTTACTCTGGAAACACCATATATTTT. As protein: CASSLVRATYSGNTIYF. The chain links TRBV7-9 to TRBJ1-3; D call uncertain. Per the germline V gene, CDR1 is SEHNR and CDR2 is FQNEAQ (reference sequence). V lost 1 base to trimming and J lost 0 bases, with 13 bases between them. The CDR3 loop spans 17 amino acids.

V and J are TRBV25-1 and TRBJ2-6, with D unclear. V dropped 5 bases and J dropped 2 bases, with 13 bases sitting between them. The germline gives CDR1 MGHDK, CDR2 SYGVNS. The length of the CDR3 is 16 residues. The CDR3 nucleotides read TGTGCCAGCAGTCGTCAGACAATTGCTGGGGCCAACGTCCTGACTTTC. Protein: CASSRQTIAGANVLTF.

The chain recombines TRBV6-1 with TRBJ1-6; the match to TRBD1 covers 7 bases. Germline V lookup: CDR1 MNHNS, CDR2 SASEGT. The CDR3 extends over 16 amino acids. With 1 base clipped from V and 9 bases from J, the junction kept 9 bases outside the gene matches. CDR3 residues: CASSEGMRQGTSPLHF. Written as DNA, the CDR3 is TGTGCCAGCAGTGAAGGGATGAGACAGGGCACTTCACCCCTCCACTTT.

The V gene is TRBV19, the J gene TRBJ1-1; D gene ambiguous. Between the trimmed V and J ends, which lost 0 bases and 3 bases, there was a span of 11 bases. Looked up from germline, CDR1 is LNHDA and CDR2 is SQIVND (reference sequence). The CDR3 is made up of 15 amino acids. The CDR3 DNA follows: TGTGCCAGTAGTATAGATGAGGGTGGAGACACTGAAGCTTTCTTT. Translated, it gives CASSIDEGGDTEAFF.

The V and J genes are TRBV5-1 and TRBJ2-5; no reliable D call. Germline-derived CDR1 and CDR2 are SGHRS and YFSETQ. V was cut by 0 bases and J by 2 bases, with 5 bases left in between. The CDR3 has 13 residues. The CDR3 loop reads CASSLALQETQYF. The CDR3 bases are TGCGCCAGCAGCTTGGCCCTTCAAGAGACCCAGTACTTC.

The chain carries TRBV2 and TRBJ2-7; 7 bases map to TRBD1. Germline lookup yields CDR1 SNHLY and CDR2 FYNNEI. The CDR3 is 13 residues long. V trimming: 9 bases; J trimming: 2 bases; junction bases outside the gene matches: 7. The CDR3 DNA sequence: TGTGCCAGGGGGGTGACAGGGACCTACGAGCAGTACTTC. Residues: CARGVTGTYEQYF.

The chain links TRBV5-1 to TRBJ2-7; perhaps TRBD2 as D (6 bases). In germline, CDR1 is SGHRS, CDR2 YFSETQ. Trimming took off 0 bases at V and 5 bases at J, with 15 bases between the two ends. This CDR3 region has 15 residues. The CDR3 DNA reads TGCGCCAGCAGCTTGGGAGGCGGAGGGAACCACGAGCAGTACTTC. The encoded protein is CASSLGGGGNHEQYF.

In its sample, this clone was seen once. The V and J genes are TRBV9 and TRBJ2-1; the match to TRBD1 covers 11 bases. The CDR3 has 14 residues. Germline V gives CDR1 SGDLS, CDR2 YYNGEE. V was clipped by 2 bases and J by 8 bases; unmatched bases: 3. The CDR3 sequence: CASSVGQGADEQFF. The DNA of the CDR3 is TGTGCCAGCAGCGTTGGACAGGGGGCCGATGAGCAGTTCTTC.

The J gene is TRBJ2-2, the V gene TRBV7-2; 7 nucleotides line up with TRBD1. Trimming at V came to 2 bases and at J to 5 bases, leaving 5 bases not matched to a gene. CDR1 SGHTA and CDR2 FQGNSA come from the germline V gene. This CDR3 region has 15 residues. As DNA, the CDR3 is TGTGCCAGCAGCTTATTAAGGGGGCAAACCGGGGAGCTGTTTTTT. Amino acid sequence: CASSLLRGQTGELFF.

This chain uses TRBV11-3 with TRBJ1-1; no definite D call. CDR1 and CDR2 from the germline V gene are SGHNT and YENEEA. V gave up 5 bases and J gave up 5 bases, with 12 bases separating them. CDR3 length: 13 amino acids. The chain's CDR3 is CASSQETGTEAFF. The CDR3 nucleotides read TGTGCCAGCAGCCAAGAAACGGGTACTGAAGCTTTCTTT.